This T cell receptor (beta chain) was documented in a study of graft-versus-host responses after intestinal transplantation. Study context: Transplants given to recipients were multivisceral, liver-intestinal, or isolated intestinal. The study gave all recipients anti-thymocyte globulin induction, then tacrolimus and steroids for two to three years.

In regard to this clone: What it recognizes is unknown.

Repertoires were generated with immunoSEQ multiplex PCR, while TCRdb's copy carries only in-frame clones and drops some. The sample records approximately 85,000 clones, approximately 92% being singletons. Study results and limitations: Where graft-donor T cell macrochimerism was present, patients had high graft-versus-host to host-versus-graft clonal ratios in allografts. Peak circulating GvH clone levels were associated with early post-transplant HvG declines.

The material sequenced was unstimulated CD8+ T cells sorted from spleen or lymph node cells, taken before transplant. The source is a human donor who was the organ donor for an intestinal transplant.

CDR3 sequence (DNA): TGTGCCAGCAGCCCAAGTGGGGGGGCGGCAGGTGGCTACACCTTC. This encodes CASSPSGGAAGGYTF. The genes are TRBV9 and TRBJ1-2, with a tentative D call TRBD1 (6 bases). Per the germline V gene, CDR1 is SGDLS and CDR2 is YYNGEE. This CDR3 has 15 residues. The V end lost 4 bases, the J end lost 7 bases, and 20 bases lay between the germline ends.